The 2 T cell receptor beta chains reported below all come from one sample, sequenced in a study of T cells in Graves' hyperthyroidism and ophthalmopathy. RNA transcripts were the template for amplifying TCR beta CDR3 regions. A first-round RT-PCR of the TCR CDR3 used the HTBI primer set. TCRdb used MiXCR to reprocess the multiplex PCR reads, holding one entry per CDR3 protein. The data show 800,000 or so distinct CDR3 sequences, around 39% seen once. The sequenced sample was blood. The receptors were gathered from a man in his late teens or twenties with Graves' hyperthyroidism.

The J gene is TRBJ1-4, the V gene TRBV5-1, with D perhaps matching TRBD1 (6 bases). Per the germline V gene, CDR1 is SGHRS and CDR2 is YFSETQ. Between the trimmed V and J ends, which lost 4 bases and 7 bases, there was a span of 17 bases. This CDR3 spans 15 amino acids. This chain's CDR3 is CASSQMGGAGEKLFF. CDR3 bases: TGCGCCAGCAGCCAAATGGGGGGCGCAGGTGAAAAACTGTTTTTT.

Regarding this clonotype: A much larger clonotype is one base distant, so this may be a read error. This chain uses TRBV7-8 with TRBJ2-5; perhaps TRBD2 as D (6 bases). V dropped 10 bases and J dropped 3 bases, with 18 bases sitting between them. The CDR3 runs 14 residues. Germline V gene sequence: CDR1 SGHVS, CDR2 FQNEAQ. The CDR3 reads CATRPGGEEETQYF. The CDR3 nucleotides are TGTGCCACCAGGCCCGGGGGAGAGGAAGAGACCCAGTACTTC.